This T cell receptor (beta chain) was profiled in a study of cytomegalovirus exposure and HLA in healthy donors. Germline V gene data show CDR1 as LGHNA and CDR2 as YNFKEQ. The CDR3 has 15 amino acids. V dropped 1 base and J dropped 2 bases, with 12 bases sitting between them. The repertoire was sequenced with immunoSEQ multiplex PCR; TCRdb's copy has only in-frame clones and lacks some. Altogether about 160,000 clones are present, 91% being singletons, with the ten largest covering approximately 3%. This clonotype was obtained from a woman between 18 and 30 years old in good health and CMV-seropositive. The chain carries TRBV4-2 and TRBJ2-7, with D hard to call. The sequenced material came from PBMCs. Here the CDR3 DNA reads TGTGCCAGCAGCCAAGGTCAACAGCCCACCTACGAGCAGTACTTC. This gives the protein CASSQGQQPTYEQYF.